The clone carrying this T cell receptor (beta chain) was observed a single time. Antigen specificity is unknown. The data derive from a study of blood T cells in healthy people across ages. Whole-study results and caveats: CMV status of donors was unknown, possibly confounding expanded clonotype changes.

Trimming removed 5 bases from V and 0 bases from J, with 14 bases in between. Germline CDR1 reads WSHSY; CDR2 reads SAAADI. The CDR3 covers 15 residues. Alongside a J-beta primer mix, a sample-barcoded 5' primer served in a second PCR lasting about 7 to 12 cycles. TCRdb reprocessed the 5' RACE reads with MiXCR, giving one entry per CDR3 protein. The data show 720,000 or so distinct CDR3 sequences, roughly 43% seen once. The sample comprised blood. The chain is built from TRBV10-2 and TRBJ2-7; D possibly corresponds to TRBD1 (6 bases). The receptor comes from an elderly man in good health. The CDR3 DNA sequence: TGCGCCAGCAGTAACCGGGACATCCTCTCCTACGAGCAGTACTTC. Its protein is CASSNRDILSYEQYF.